The sequence of this T cell receptor beta chain was determined in a study of cytomegalovirus exposure and HLA in healthy donors. The wider study: Both the 95 to 150 validation repertoires and the 666 first-cohort repertoires used the same platform, as reported by a later analysis. Overall study findings and caveats: Specificity of three CMV-associated chains for CMV antigens was verified in vitro. One later analysis, an examination of the 90 to 150 validation repertoires, found that first-cohort TCR clusters tended to co-occur in them. Most TCR sequences were uncommon, yet certain public TCRs appeared in many donors.

Points on this clone: What it binds is unknown.

CDR3 length equals 15 residues. Germline CDR1 MDHEN, CDR2 SYDVKM. V lost 5 bases and J lost 4; bases outside the gene matches: 9. Data came from immunoSEQ multiplex PCR; TCRdb stores just in-frame clones and leaves some out. Seen here are 150,000 to 200,000 clones, 84% observed once, and the top ten hold roughly 6.5%. This TCR was sampled from a man aged 18 to 30 in good health and CMV-seropositive. Sequenced: PBMCs. The gene calls are TRBV28 and TRBJ1-1; 8 nucleotides match TRBD1. CDR3 sequence: CASSPGTGSSTEAFF. DNA of the CDR3: TGTGCCAGCAGTCCAGGGACAGGTTCGAGCACTGAAGCTTTCTTT.